These 28 T cell receptor beta chains originate from one sample sequenced in a study of T cells in Graves' hyperthyroidism and ophthalmopathy. What was amplified from RNA transcripts were TCR beta CDR3 regions. The study used the HTBI primer set for a first-round RT-PCR of the TCR CDR3. TCRdb reanalysed the multiplex PCR reads using MiXCR and keeps one entry per CDR3 protein. This table holds some 570,000 distinct CDR3 sequences, 13% to 15% found once. The sample consisted of blood. These receptors originate from a woman aged 18-29 years with Graves' ophthalmopathy.

This clonotype was observed a few times. The rearrangement uses TRBV6-2 or TRBV6-3 and TRBJ1-6; TRBD1 aligns across 7 bases. The V gene end was trimmed by 5 bases and the J gene end by 7 bases; junction bases not matched to a gene: 2. Germline V lookup: CDR1 MNHEY, CDR2 SVGEGT. This CDR3 region has 13 residues. CDR3 residues: CASSDRENSPLHF. As DNA, the CDR3 is TGTGCCAGCAGTGACAGGGAAAATTCACCCCTCCACTTT.

This clonotype was found many times. In nucleotides, the CDR3 is TGTGCCTGGAACTCACAGGGCGGCACTGAAGCTTTCTTT. Translated, it gives CAWNSQGGTEAFF. The chain links TRBV30 to TRBJ1-1, with D possibly matching TRBD1 (6 bases). CDR1 and CDR2 (germline): GTSNPN, SVGIG (reference sequence). The CDR3 contains 13 residues. With 4 bases removed from V and 4 bases from J, the gap between germline ends came to 13 bases.

There are a few counts of this clonotype. This chain connects TRBV19 to TRBJ2-7; D remains ambiguous. The V gene's germline CDR1 is LNHDA and CDR2 SQIVND (reference sequence). The germline V and J ends were trimmed by 3 bases and 0 bases, with 15 bases remaining between them. The CDR3 consists of 16 residues. Here the CDR3 reads CASSIGVKGPSYEQYF. CDR3 nucleotide sequence: TGTGCCAGTAGTATTGGGGTTAAGGGCCCCTCCTACGAGCAGTACTTC.

This chain connects TRBV4-1 to TRBJ2-2; tentative D call: TRBD1 (6 bases). The germline V and J ends were trimmed by 4 bases and 6 bases, with 15 bases remaining between them. The CDR3 has 15 amino acids. Per germline, CDR1 MGHRA and CDR2 YSYEKL. The CDR3 loop reads CASSPRQAQAGELFF. CDR3 DNA: TGCGCCAGCAGCCCGCGACAGGCCCAGGCCGGGGAGCTGTTTTTT.

The chain joins TRBV28 to TRBJ1-5, with D possibly matching TRBD1 (6 bases). The CDR3 totals 14 residues. V dropped 8 bases and J dropped 3 bases, with 14 bases sitting between them. CDR1 is MDHEN, CDR2 SYDVKM, per germline. The DNA of the CDR3 is TGTGCCAGCGGGGGGCCAGGCCTCAATCAGCCCCAGCATTTT. Protein: CASGGPGLNQPQHF.

In this sample, this clonotype turned up a few times. The chain is built from TRBV19 and TRBJ2-5; tentatively, D is TRBD1 (5 bases). The germline V gene has CDR1 LNHDA and CDR2 SQIVND (reference sequence). Deletions cut 5 bases from V and 5 bases from J, with 15 bases between. The CDR3 loop spans 14 amino acids. Written as DNA, the CDR3 is TGTGCCAGTAGTGCAATGGGGCCGGCGGAGACCCAGTACTTC. Encoded protein: CASSAMGPAETQYF.

The sample holds many counts of this clonotype. The chain links TRBV29-1 to TRBJ2-7, with D unclear. Germline V gene data show CDR1 as SQVTM and CDR2 as ANQGSEA. Trimming took off 6 bases at V and 1 base at J, with 7 bases between the two ends. The CDR3 runs 11 residues. DNA of the CDR3: TGCAGCGTAGCAGAGTCCTACGAGCAGTACTTC. Translating gives CSVAESYEQYF.

About this clonotype: This may stem from a read error, because a much larger clone lies one nucleotide away. V gene TRBV5-1 combines with J gene TRBJ1-1; 7 bases are shared with TRBD1. In germline, CDR1 is SGHRS, CDR2 YFSETQ. This CDR3 comprises 14 residues. With 7 bases clipped from V and 3 bases from J, the junction kept 9 bases outside the gene matches. CDR3 DNA sequence: TGCGCCAGCGGCATCGACAGGGTATACACTGAAGCTTTCTTT. Its translation is CASGIDRVYTEAFF.

This clonotype was seen only a few times. The chain combines TRBV20-1 with TRBJ2-2; 10 nucleotides agree with TRBD1. The length of the CDR3 is 15 residues. V dropped 5 bases and J dropped 3; count of bases not matched to a gene: 6. Per the germline V gene, CDR1 is DFQATT and CDR2 is SNEGSKA (reference sequence). This CDR3 is CSALTGTGDTGELFF. Here the CDR3 DNA reads TGCAGTGCTTTGACCGGGACAGGGGACACCGGGGAGCTGTTTTTT.

This clonotype was recorded many times. The V call is TRBV5-1, the J call TRBJ2-1; maybe TRBD2 (6 bases). The germline V gene encodes CDR1 SGHRS and CDR2 YFSETQ. V gave up 4 bases and J gave up 2 bases, with 13 bases separating them. The CDR3 spans 15 residues. CDR3 DNA sequence: TGCGCCAGCAGCATAACGGGAGAGACCTACAATGAGCAGTTCTTC. Protein: CASSITGETYNEQFF. The full variable domain, its missing parts supplied by reference TRBV5-1 and TRBJ2-1, is KAGVTQTPRYLIKTRGQQVTLSCSPISGHRSVSWYQQTPGQGLQFLFEYFSETQRNKGNFPGRFSGRQFSNSRSEMNVSTLELGDSALYLCASSITGETYNEQFFGPGTRLTVL.

This clonotype was observed many times. This sequence joins TRBV28 and TRBJ1-2; D is possibly TRBD1 (6 bases). The CDR3 extends over 14 amino acids. In germline, CDR1 is MDHEN, CDR2 SYDVKM. Trimming shortened V by 5 bases and J by 4 bases, and 14 bases separated the two germline ends. The CDR3 DNA follows: TGTGCCAGCAGTCGAGGGGGGGCGTTCTATGGCTACACCTTC. It codes for CASSRGGAFYGYTF.

This clonotype has only a few counts. This chain connects TRBV7-9 to TRBJ2-1; 7 positions match TRBD2. Trimming removed 3 bases from V and 1 base from J; junction bases left unmatched: 18. This CDR3 has 20 residues. Germline loops: CDR1 SEHNR, CDR2 FQNEAQ (reference sequence). The CDR3, as DNA: TGTGCCAGCAGCTTGGCCCAGCGGCAGTCGGGGCGGGAGTCCTACAATGAGCAGTTCTTC. This gives the protein CASSLAQRQSGRESYNEQFF.

This clonotype was detected only a few times. The chain uses TRBV4-2 and TRBJ1-1; no clear D gene. CDR3 length: 15 residues. Trimming pared 1 base from V and 1 base from J, leaving 10 bases between. Germline V gene data show CDR1 as LGHNA and CDR2 as YNFKEQ. CDR3 DNA: TGTGCCAGCAGCCAAGCGAAGGTGGGGAACACTGAAGCTTTCTTT. This sequence encodes CASSQAKVGNTEAFF.

This chain joins TRBV18 and TRBJ2-1; 8 bases map to TRBD2. This CDR3 spans 14 amino acids. Germline V CDR1 and CDR2: KGHSH, LQKENI. V lost 2 bases, J lost 9 bases, and 6 bases stayed unmatched. CDR3 coding DNA: TGTGCCAGCTCACCAGGGTTTCGGGAGGGTGAGCAGTTCTTC. Its protein is CASSPGFREGEQFF.

This clonotype was picked up many times. The chain recombines TRBV6-2 or TRBV6-3 with TRBJ2-5, with 8 nucleotides matching TRBD1. Unmatched junction bases numbered 6, after V lost 6 bases and J lost 0 bases. There are 15 residues in the CDR3. From germline, CDR1 is MNHEY and CDR2 SVGEGT. CDR3 region: CASRATGGDQETQYF. Here the CDR3 DNA reads TGTGCCAGCAGAGCCACAGGGGGAGACCAAGAGACCCAGTACTTC.

This clonotype appeared many times. The chain has TRBV2 and TRBJ2-7, with D perhaps TRBD1 (6 bases). With 6 bases removed from V and 5 bases from J, the gap between germline ends came to 14 bases. Germline-derived CDR1 and CDR2 are SNHLY and FYNNEI. The CDR3 sequence is 13 residues long. CDR3 loop: CASRDQGTHEQYF. The DNA of the CDR3 is TGTGCCAGCAGGGACCAGGGGACCCACGAGCAGTACTTC.

This clonotype was observed at least ten times. The chain couples TRBV2 to TRBJ1-1; D unresolved. V lost 9 bases and J lost 3, with 11 bases in between. Looked up from germline, CDR1 is SNHLY and CDR2 is FYNNEI. This CDR3 is 12 amino acids long. CDR3 DNA sequence: TGTGCCAGTGACCCAGGTTACACTGAAGCTTTCTTT. It codes for CASDPGYTEAFF.

This clonotype was seen many times. This chain connects TRBV6-1 to TRBJ2-3, with D uncertain. V was pared by 7 bases and J by 7 bases, with 12 bases between. The CDR3 consists of 12 residues. CDR1 and CDR2 from the germline V gene are MNHNS and SASEGT. CDR3 DNA: TGTGCCAGCACAGGAGCCGAGAATACGCAGTATTTT. It is translated as CASTGAENTQYF.

This clonotype was observed many times. This chain connects TRBV11-2 to TRBJ2-1, with 9 positions matching TRBD2. CDR3 size: 16 residues. Per the germline V gene, CDR1 is SGHAT and CDR2 is FQNNGV. V shed 6 bases and J 5 bases; nucleotides not matched to a gene: 11. The CDR3, as DNA: TGTGCCAGCAGGCCCTTTAGCGGGAGTTGGAACAATGAGCAGTTCTTC. This codes for CASRPFSGSWNNEQFF.

The chain combines TRBV6-2 or TRBV6-3 with TRBJ2-7, with a tentative D call TRBD2 (5 bases). The CDR3 loop spans 15 amino acids. CDR1 is MNHEY and CDR2 is SVGEGT in the germline V gene. Trimming shortened V by 0 bases and J by 2 bases, and 11 bases separated the two germline ends. CDR3 residues: CASSYSAVLTYEQYF. The CDR3 nucleotides are TGTGCCAGCAGTTACTCAGCGGTCCTGACCTACGAGCAGTACTTC.

This chain links TRBV6-1 with TRBJ1-1; D gene uncertain. The V and J ends lost 6 bases and 1 base respectively, with 9 bases between them. CDR3 size: 13 residues. Germline V gene sequence: CDR1 MNHNS, CDR2 SASEGT. DNA for the CDR3: TGTGCCAGCAGGGCCCGGGCGAACACTGAAGCTTTCTTT. It specifies CASRARANTEAFF.

As DNA, the CDR3 is TGCAGTGCTACCACTAAAGAGACCCAGTACTTC. Translating gives CSATTKETQYF. V is TRBV20-1 and J is TRBJ2-5, with D uncertain. CDR1 and CDR2 from the germline V gene are DFQATT and SNEGSKA (reference sequence). The CDR3 runs to 11 residues. Trimming shortened V by 4 bases and J by 3 bases, and 6 bases separated the two germline ends.

At least ten counts were recorded for this clonotype. The J gene is TRBJ2-7, the V gene TRBV28; no firm D call. Between the trimmed V and J ends, which lost 2 bases and 9 bases, there was a span of 11 bases. This CDR3 is 12 amino acids long. From germline, CDR1 is MDHEN and CDR2 SYDVKM. CDR3 loop: CASSLIGSRQYF. The DNA for the CDR3 is TGTGCCAGCAGTTTAATCGGTTCGAGGCAGTACTTC.

In this sample, this clonotype turned up many times. V is TRBV5-1 and J is TRBJ2-7; weak D call: TRBD2 (5 bases). The germline gives CDR1 SGHRS, CDR2 YFSETQ. Deletions cut 3 bases from V and 3 bases from J, with 31 bases between. The CDR3 sequence is 20 residues long. The CDR3 spells CASSWPTDGLTERPHYEQYF. CDR3 nucleotides: TGCGCCAGCAGCTGGCCTACGGACGGACTCACGGAACGGCCTCACTACGAGCAGTACTTC.

The sample holds many counts of this clonotype. This chain links TRBV11-2 with TRBJ2-7, with D maybe TRBD2 (6 bases). The CDR3 length is 15 residues. Germline values: CDR1 SGHAT, CDR2 FQNNGV. V was trimmed by 0 bases and J by 3 bases, leaving 12 bases between them. CDR3 DNA: TGTGCCAGCAGCTTAGAGCGGGAAGTATTCTACGAGCAGTACTTC. Encoded protein: CASSLEREVFYEQYF.

There are many counts of this clonotype. An end of the junction differs from the germline gene, which may be a read error. The rearrangement links TRBV30 to TRBJ2-1; D is unresolved. Looked up from germline, CDR1 is GTSNPN and CDR2 is SVGIG (reference sequence). The CDR3 is 12 amino acids. In nucleotides, the CDR3 is TGTACCTGGAGTGTACCCGGCAATGAGCAGTTCTTC. Its translation is CTWSVPGNEQFF.

This clonotype occurred a few times. The rearrangement uses TRBV25-1 and TRBJ2-6; no reliable D call. Germline V CDR1 and CDR2: MGHDK, SYGVNS. The CDR3 runs 19 residues. V lost 1 base and J 0 bases, leaving 16 bases between the germline ends. The CDR3 loop is CASSEFLPASISGANVLTF. CDR3 nucleotide sequence: TGTGCCAGCAGTGAATTTCTGCCAGCCTCTATCTCTGGGGCCAACGTCCTGACTTTC.

The table lists this clonotype with many counts. V gene TRBV3-1 combines with J gene TRBJ2-3; D remains ambiguous. The CDR3 contains 15 residues. V was pared by 3 bases and J by 0 bases, with 10 bases between. Per the germline V gene, CDR1 is LGHDT and CDR2 is YNNKEL (reference sequence). Here the CDR3 reads CASSQRGPSTDTQYF. CDR3 sequence (DNA): TGTGCCAGCAGCCAGCGCGGACCTAGCACAGATACGCAGTATTTT.